Reported below is one TCR beta chain. Its target is unknown. Systemic immunosuppression or a history of autoimmune disease excluded patients. Libraries were prepared by immunoSEQ multiplex PCR; TCRdb keeps only in-frame clonotypes and omits some of them. The sample lists some 90,000 clones, about 89% occurring once. The sample belongs to a study of OX40 agonist ivuxolimab in advanced cancers. Across the study: Patients were 82.7% male with ages roughly 23 to 90, mean around 58. Enrollees could have had prior anti-PD-1, anti-PD-L1 or anti-CTLA-4 therapy, which more than 30% had received. Study-wide points: CD4+ and CD8+ T cells in blood underwent clonal expansion by week 6 at 0.1 to 3.0 mg/kg.

Germline CDR1 is SGHDN and CDR2 is FVKESK. The CDR3 loop spans 16 amino acids. V was shortened by 0 bases and J by 1 base, with 10 bases between the two germline ends. The TCR originated in an adult with an advanced solid tumor such as melanoma, head and neck, liver or kidney cancer. The rearrangement links TRBV14 to TRBJ1-3; D may be TRBD1 (5 bases). The material was CD4+ or CD8+ T cells sorted from blood, obtained in a trial of the OX40 agonist ivuxolimab. CDR3: CASSQEFQGSGNTIYF. The CDR3 nucleotides are TGTGCCAGCAGCCAAGAGTTTCAGGGTTCTGGAAACACCATATATTTT.